This note documents a single T cell receptor beta chain sequence. CDR3 length: 13 amino acids. Per germline, CDR1 MNHNY and CDR2 SVGAGI (reference sequence). V was shortened by 2 bases and J by 10 bases, with 9 bases between the two germline ends. This specimen belongs to a study of technical replicates of blood from several donors. Repertoires were generated with immunoSEQ multiplex PCR, while TCRdb's copy carries only in-frame clones and drops some. The sample consists of about 62,000 clones, 98% of them appearing once. Material: T cells isolated from PBMCs. This TCR derives from a human donor in good health. The chain joins TRBV6-6 to TRBJ1-6; no firm D call. The CDR3 DNA reads TGTGCCAGCAGTTACAGAAACAACTCACCCCTCCACTTT. Protein sequence: CASSYRNNSPLHF.